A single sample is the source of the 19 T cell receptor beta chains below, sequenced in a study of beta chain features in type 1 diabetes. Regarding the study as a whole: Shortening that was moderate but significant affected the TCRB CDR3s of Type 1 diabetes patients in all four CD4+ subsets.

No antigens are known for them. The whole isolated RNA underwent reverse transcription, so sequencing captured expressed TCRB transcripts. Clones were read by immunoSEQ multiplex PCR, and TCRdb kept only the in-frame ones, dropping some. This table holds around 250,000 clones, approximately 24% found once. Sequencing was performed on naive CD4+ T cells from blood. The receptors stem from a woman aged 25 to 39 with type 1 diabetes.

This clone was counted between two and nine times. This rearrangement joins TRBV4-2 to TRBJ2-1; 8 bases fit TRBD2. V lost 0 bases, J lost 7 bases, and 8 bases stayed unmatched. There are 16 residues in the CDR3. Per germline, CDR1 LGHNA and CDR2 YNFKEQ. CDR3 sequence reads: CASSQEKGAGGNEQFF. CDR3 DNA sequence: TGTGCCAGCAGCCAAGAGAAAGGGGCGGGGGGAAATGAGCAGTTCTTC.

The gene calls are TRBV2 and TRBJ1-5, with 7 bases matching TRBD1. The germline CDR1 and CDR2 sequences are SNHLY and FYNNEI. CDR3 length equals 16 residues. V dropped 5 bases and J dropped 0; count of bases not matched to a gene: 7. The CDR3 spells CASSYLDRDSNQPQHF. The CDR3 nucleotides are TGTGCCAGCAGTTACCTTGACAGGGATAGCAATCAGCCCCAGCATTTT.

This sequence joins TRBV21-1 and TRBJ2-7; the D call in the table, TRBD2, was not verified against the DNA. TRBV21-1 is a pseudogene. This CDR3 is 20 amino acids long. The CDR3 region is CASSKGTSGSLLAVGYEQYF. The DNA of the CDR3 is TGTGCCAGCAGCAAAGGGACTAGCGGGAGCCTCCTTGCCGTCGGGTACGAGCAGTACTTC.

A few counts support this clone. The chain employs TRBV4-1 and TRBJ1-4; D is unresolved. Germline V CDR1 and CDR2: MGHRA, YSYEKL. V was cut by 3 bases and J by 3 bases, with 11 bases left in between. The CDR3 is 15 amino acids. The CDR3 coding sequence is TGCGCCAGCAGCCAGAGCTACGAGGCTAATGAAAAACTGTTTTTT. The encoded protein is CASSQSYEANEKLFF.

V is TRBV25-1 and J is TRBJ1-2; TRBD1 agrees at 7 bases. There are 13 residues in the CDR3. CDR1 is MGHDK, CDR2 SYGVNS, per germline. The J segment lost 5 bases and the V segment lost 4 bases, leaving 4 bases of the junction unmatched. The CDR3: CASSGQGEYGYTF. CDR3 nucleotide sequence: TGTGCCAGCAGTGGCCAGGGGGAATATGGCTACACCTTC.

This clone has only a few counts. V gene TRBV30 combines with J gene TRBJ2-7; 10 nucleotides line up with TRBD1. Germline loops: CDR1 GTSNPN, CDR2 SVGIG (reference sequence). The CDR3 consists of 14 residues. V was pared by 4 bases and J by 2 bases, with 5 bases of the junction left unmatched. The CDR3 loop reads CAWTSGTGAYEQYF. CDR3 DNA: TGTGCCTGGACCTCCGGGACAGGGGCCTACGAGCAGTACTTC.

CDR3 nucleotide sequence: TGTGCCAGCAGCCAAGTAGCCGGACTAGCGGGGATGTATGAGCAGTTCTTC. Translated: CASSQVAGLAGMYEQFF. The V call is TRBV4-2, the J call TRBJ2-1; 12 nucleotides match TRBD2. The CDR3 extends over 17 amino acids. Germline V gene sequence: CDR1 LGHNA, CDR2 YNFKEQ. The V and J ends lost 1 base and 8 bases, in that order; junction bases with no gene match: 9.

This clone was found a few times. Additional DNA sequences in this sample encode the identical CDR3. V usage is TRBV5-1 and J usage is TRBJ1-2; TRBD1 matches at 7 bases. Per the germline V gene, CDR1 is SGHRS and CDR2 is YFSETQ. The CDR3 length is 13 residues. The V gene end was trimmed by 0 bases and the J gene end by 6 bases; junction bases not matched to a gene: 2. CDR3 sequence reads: CASSLAQGDGYTF. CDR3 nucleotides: TGCGCCAGCAGCTTGGCCCAGGGGGATGGCTACACCTTC.

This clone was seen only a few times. Here the CDR3 DNA reads TGCGCCAGCAGCTCCGGGACATTCACAGATACGCAGTATTTT. Its protein is CASSSGTFTDTQYF. This chain connects TRBV5-1 to TRBJ2-3, with D possibly TRBD1 on 6 matching bases. Trimming pared 3 bases from V and 2 bases from J, leaving 10 bases between. Germline CDR1 is SGHRS and CDR2 is YFSETQ. The CDR3 is made up of 14 amino acids.

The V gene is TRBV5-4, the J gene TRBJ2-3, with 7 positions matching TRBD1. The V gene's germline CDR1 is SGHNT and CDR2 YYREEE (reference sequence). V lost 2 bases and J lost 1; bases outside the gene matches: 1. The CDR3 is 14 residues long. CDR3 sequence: CASSFDRGTDTQYF. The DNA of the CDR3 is TGTGCCAGCAGCTTTGACAGGGGCACAGATACGCAGTATTTT.

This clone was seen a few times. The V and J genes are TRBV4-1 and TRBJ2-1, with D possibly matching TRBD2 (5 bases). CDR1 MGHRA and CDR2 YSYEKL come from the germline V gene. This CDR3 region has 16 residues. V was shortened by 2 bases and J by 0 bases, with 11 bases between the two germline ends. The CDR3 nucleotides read TGCGCCAGCAGCCAATTCATCGGAGGCTCCTACAATGAGCAGTTCTTC. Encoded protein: CASSQFIGGSYNEQFF.

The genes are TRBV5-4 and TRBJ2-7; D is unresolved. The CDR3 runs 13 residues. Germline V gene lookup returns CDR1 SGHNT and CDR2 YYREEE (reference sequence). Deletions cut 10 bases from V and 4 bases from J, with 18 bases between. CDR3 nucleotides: TGTGCCGTCGGAAGGTCCTCTAGGTACGAGCAGTACTTC. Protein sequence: CAVGRSSRYEQYF.

The CDR3 loop is CACGYYSNQPQHF. For the CDR3, the DNA is TGTGCCTGCGGATACTATAGCAATCAGCCCCAGCATTTT. This rearrangement joins TRBV30 to TRBJ1-5; D remains unclear. V was trimmed by 6 bases and J by 0 bases, leaving 9 bases between them. Per the germline V gene, CDR1 is GTSNPN and CDR2 is SVGIG (reference sequence). The CDR3 is 13 amino acids. The whole variable domain, filled in from reference TRBV30 and TRBJ1-5, reads SQTIHQWPATLVQPVGSPLSLECTVEGTSNPNLYWYRQAAGRGLQLLFYSVGIGQISSEVPQNLSASRPQDRQFILSSKKLLLSDSGFYLCACGYYSNQPQHFGDGTRLSIL.

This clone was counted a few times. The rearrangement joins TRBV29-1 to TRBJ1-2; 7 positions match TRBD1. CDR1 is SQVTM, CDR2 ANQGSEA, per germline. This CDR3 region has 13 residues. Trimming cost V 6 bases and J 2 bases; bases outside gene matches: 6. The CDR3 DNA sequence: TGCAGCGTGGATACAGGGGAAAACTATGGCTACACCTTC. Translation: CSVDTGENYGYTF.

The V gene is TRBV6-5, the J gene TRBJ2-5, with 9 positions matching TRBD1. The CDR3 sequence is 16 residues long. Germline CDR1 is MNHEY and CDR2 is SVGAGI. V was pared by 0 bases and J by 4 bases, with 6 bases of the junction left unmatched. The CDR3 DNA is TGTGCCAGCAGTTACTCGGGGACAGGGTCCGCAGAGACCCAGTACTTC. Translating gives CASSYSGTGSAETQYF.

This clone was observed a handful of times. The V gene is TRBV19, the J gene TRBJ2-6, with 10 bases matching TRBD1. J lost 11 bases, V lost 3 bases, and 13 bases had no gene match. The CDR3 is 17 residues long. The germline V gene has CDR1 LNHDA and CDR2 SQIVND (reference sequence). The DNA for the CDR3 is TGTGCCAGTAGTATCCCCCGACAGGGGGCTATGAAGGACGTCCTGACTTTC. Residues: CASSIPRQGAMKDVLTF.

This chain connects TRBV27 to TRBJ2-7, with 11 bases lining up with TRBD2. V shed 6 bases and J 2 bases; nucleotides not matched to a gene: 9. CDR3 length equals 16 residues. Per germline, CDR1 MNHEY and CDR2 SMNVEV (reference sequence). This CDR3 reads CASSPFFSGRAYEQYF. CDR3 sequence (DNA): TGTGCCAGCAGCCCTTTCTTTAGCGGGAGGGCCTACGAGCAGTACTTC.

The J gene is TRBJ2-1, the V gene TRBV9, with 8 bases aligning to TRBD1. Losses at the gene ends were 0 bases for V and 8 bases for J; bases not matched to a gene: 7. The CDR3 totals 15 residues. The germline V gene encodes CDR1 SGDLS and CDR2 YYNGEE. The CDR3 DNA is TGTGCCAGCAGCGTAGATTTTGACAGGGGCCATGAGCAGTTCTTC. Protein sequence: CASSVDFDRGHEQFF.

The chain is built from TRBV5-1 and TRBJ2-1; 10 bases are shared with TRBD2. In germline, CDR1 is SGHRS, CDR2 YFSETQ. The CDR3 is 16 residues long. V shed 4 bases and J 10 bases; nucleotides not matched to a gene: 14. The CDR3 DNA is TGCGCCAGCAGCCCTGGCACGCTAGCGGGAGTATTGGAGCAGTTCTTC. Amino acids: CASSPGTLAGVLEQFF. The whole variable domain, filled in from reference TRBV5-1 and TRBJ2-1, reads KAGVTQTPRYLIKTRGQQVTLSCSPISGHRSVSWYQQTPGQGLQFLFEYFSETQRNKGNFPGRFSGRQFSNSRSEMNVSTLELGDSALYLCASSPGTLAGVLEQFFGPGTRLTVL.